This T cell receptor (beta chain) was sequenced during a study of Graves' ophthalmopathy and Graves' hyperthyroidism. Germline V gene lookup returns CDR1 MGHRA and CDR2 YSYEKL. This CDR3 spans 15 amino acids. The V and J ends lost 0 bases and 7 bases respectively, with 13 bases between them. Overall study findings and caveats: The model's ophthalmopathy progression predictions had more than 55% sensitivity and 72.22% specificity.

CAS ≥3, NOSPECS ≥4, moderate-to-severe activity and duration under 3 months marked donors with ophthalmopathy. Amplification targeted the TCR beta CDR3 regions, with RNA transcripts as the source material. Second-round multiplex PCR came after a first-round RT-PCR that employed HTBI primers. TCRdb itself ran the multiplex PCR reads through MiXCR, one entry per CDR3 protein. The profile shows approximately 160,000 distinct CDR3 sequences, 30% to 45% of them singletons. This clonotype was observed at least ten times. Antigen: not known. This chain joins TRBV4-1 and TRBJ1-5; the D is unclear. Sequenced material: peripheral blood. This sequence originates from a woman in her forties with Graves' ophthalmopathy. The CDR3 bases are TGCGCCAGCAGCCAAGAAAGGGAAGGCGACCAGCCCCAGCATTTT. Translating gives CASSQEREGDQPQHF.